A selection of T cell receptor beta chains follows, all from one sample in a study of preoperative IRX-2 immunotherapy in early breast cancer. TCRdb's table, derived via immunoSEQ multiplex PCR, lists solely in-frame clones and lacks some. The data hold approximately 34,000 clones, with 90% to 95% observed a single time. Sampling was performed from a patient treated with IRX-2 immunotherapy. These receptors came from a human donor with breast cancer. Both conserved end residues are part of each CDR3.

V gene: TRBV4-1
J gene: TRBJ1-2
CDR3 protein: CASSQDFWGGYTF

V gene: TRBV6-6
J gene: TRBJ1-4
CDR3 protein: CASSYGGRLDNEKLFF

V gene: TRBV7-6
J gene: TRBJ1-1
CDR3 protein: CASSLNSNTEAFF

V gene: TRBV5-6
J gene: TRBJ1-1
CDR3 protein: CASSFADRVNTEAFF

V gene: TRBV7-3
J gene: TRBJ2-3
CDR3 protein: CASSFGGTDTQYF

V gene: TRBV7-9
J gene: TRBJ1-1
CDR3 protein: CASSLGANTEAFF

V gene: TRBV7-3
J gene: TRBJ2-1
CDR3 protein: CASSLSSEYNEQFF

V gene: TRBV19
J gene: TRBJ1-2
CDR3 protein: CATRQGAYGYTF

V gene: TRBV5-8
J gene: TRBJ2-3
CDR3 protein: CASSQFSDTQYF

V gene: TRBV2
J gene: TRBJ2-7
CDR3 protein: CASRGERAGGPEQYF

V gene: TRBV29-1
J gene: TRBJ1-1
CDR3 protein: CSVNGQGVKAFF

V gene: TRBV9
J gene: TRBJ1-2
CDR3 protein: CASSVKGARGYTF

V gene: TRBV7-2
J gene: TRBJ2-3
CDR3 protein: CASSLDWYASTDTQYF

V gene: TRBV27
J gene: TRBJ1-2
CDR3 protein: CASSEQGGSYGYTF

V gene: TRBV5-4
J gene: TRBJ2-2
CDR3 protein: CASSWGIRDTGELFF

V gene: TRBV11-2
J gene: TRBJ2-7
CDR3 protein: CASSLGTQASLYEQYF

V gene: TRBV5-1
J gene: TRBJ1-2
CDR3 protein: CASSSQGFGYTF

V gene: TRBV7-3
J gene: TRBJ2-1
CDR3 protein: CASSSLGASYNEQFF

V gene: TRBV6-6
J gene: TRBJ2-7
CDR3 protein: CASSQSGGFPAYEQYF

V gene: TRBV5-6
J gene: TRBJ2-7
CDR3 protein: CASSLGGDRGYEQYF

V gene: TRBV6-5
J gene: TRBJ1-2
CDR3 protein: CASSYSGGGRLYGYTF

V gene: TRBV4-1
J gene: TRBJ1-1
CDR3 protein: CASSQGLADRANTEAFF

V gene: TRBV7-2
J gene: TRBJ2-3
CDR3 protein: CASRSTDTQYF

V gene: TRBV19
J gene: TRBJ2-1
CDR3 protein: CASNSYNEQFF

V gene: TRBV9
J gene: TRBJ2-1
CDR3 protein: CASSHASTPYNEQFF

V gene: TRBV5-1
J gene: TRBJ2-3
CDR3 protein: CASSLRKGTDTQYF

V gene: TRBV19
J gene: TRBJ1-4
CDR3 protein: CASGDATNEKLFF

V gene: TRBV9
J gene: TRBJ2-1
CDR3 protein: CASSVDLGNEQFF

V gene: TRBV9
J gene: TRBJ2-3
CDR3 protein: CASSAGLAGGYTQYF

V gene: TRBV6-6
J gene: TRBJ2-7
CDR3 protein: CASSYKTSGSYEQYF

V gene: TRBV7-6
J gene: TRBJ1-4
CDR3 protein: CASSLAGPATNEKLFF

V gene: TRBV11-3
J gene: TRBJ2-7
CDR3 protein: CASSKGTGYSYEQYF

V gene: TRBV2
J gene: TRBJ1-6
CDR3 protein: CASFLQGDNSPLHF

V gene: TRBV5-4
J gene: TRBJ2-7
CDR3 protein: CASSWEDRSYEQYF

V gene: TRBV9
J gene: TRBJ1-1
CDR3 protein: CASSVDLGVGTEAFF

V gene: TRBV5-4
J gene: TRBJ1-6
CDR3 protein: CASSFDPSGDLHF

V gene: TRBV10-1
J gene: TRBJ2-1
CDR3 protein: CASSESRTGGSYNEQFF

V gene: TRBV9
J gene: TRBJ1-1
CDR3 protein: CASTVQAFF

V gene: TRBV5-4
J gene: TRBJ1-2
CDR3 protein: CASSFGANYGYTF

V gene: TRBV28
J gene: TRBJ2-1
CDR3 protein: CASRTRLGENEQFF

V gene: TRBV10-3
J gene: TRBJ1-2
CDR3 protein: CAISDHRSNYGYTF

V gene: TRBV11-3
J gene: TRBJ2-1
CDR3 protein: CASSWALGGEQFF

V gene: TRBV9
J gene: TRBJ2-5
CDR3 protein: CASSLNPGASFKETQYF

V gene: TRBV9
J gene: TRBJ2-3
CDR3 protein: CASSLRAGGPPDTQYF

V gene: TRBV11-3
J gene: TRBJ2-3
CDR3 protein: CATTEVQGRVTDTQYF

V gene: TRBV5-4
J gene: TRBJ2-5
CDR3 protein: CASSSVPLGQRASGGEYF

V gene: TRBV7-9
J gene: TRBJ1-2
CDR3 protein: CASSLRGQGIYGYTF

V gene: TRBV15
J gene: TRBJ2-7
CDR3 protein: CATSRFRDSLYEQYF

V gene: TRBV11-2
J gene: TRBJ1-2
CDR3 protein: CASSLSGYNYGYTF

V gene: TRBV9
J gene: TRBJ2-1
CDR3 protein: CASSPRLVGSGGGEQFF

V gene: TRBV5-1
J gene: TRBJ1-1
CDR3 protein: CASSLLPIGQGMNTEAFF

V gene: TRBV7-2
J gene: TRBJ2-3
CDR3 protein: CASKPKGDSFFFRQYF

V gene: TRBV11-2
J gene: TRBJ1-1
CDR3 protein: CASSLDPLLIGAFF

V gene: TRBV19
J gene: TRBJ2-2
CDR3 protein: CASSIFGGAGELFF

V gene: TRBV7-8
J gene: TRBJ1-1
CDR3 protein: CASSSVQREGSTEAFF

V gene: TRBV18
J gene: TRBJ1-2
CDR3 protein: CASSPPVGTGAISYGYTF

V gene: TRBV7-9
J gene: TRBJ1-5
CDR3 protein: CASSLGLGQISNQPQHF

V gene: TRBV18
J gene: TRBJ1-6
CDR3 protein: CASSPAARNSPLHF

V gene: TRBV4-2
J gene: .
CDR3 protein: CASSQDALARYEQYF

V gene: TRBV10-1
J gene: TRBJ2-1
CDR3 protein: CASSGGGPGNEQFF